The sequence of this T cell receptor (beta chain) was determined in a study of cytomegalovirus exposure and HLA in healthy donors. CDR3 length: 15 amino acids. Germline V gene data show CDR1 as SGHRS and CDR2 as YFSETQ. Trimming took 1 base from V and 0 from J, leaving 5 bases between them. The primer mix had 60 Vbeta and 13 Jbeta primers. Here immunoSEQ multiplex PCR was the method, and the copy in TCRdb shows in-frame clones only, minus some. Among hundreds of thousands of clones listed, approximately 82% were seen once. This clone was counted only a few times. The V call is TRBV5-1, the J call TRBJ2-6; TRBD1 is a possible D gene (5 bases). This clonotype was sampled from a man aged 18 to 30 in good health and CMV-seronegative. Sequenced input: PBMCs. CDR3 region: CASSLQGSGANVLTF. For the CDR3, the DNA is TGCGCCAGCAGCTTGCAGGGCTCTGGGGCCAACGTCCTGACTTTC.